One sample yielded the 15 T cell receptor beta chains listed below, sequenced in a study of shared clonotypes between healthy human individuals. CD8 cells classed as naive were CD45RO-negative and positively selected for CCR7, excluding terminally differentiated effector memory CD45RA+ cells. Using immunoSEQ multiplex PCR, the repertoire was profiled, and TCRdb retains in-frame clones only, with some absent. The sample has 800,000 or so clones; approximately 97% are singletons. The sample consisted of naive CD8+ T cells sorted from blood. Receptor source: a man aged 30 to 39 in good health.

The rearrangement uses TRBV20-1 and TRBJ1-2; D gene uncertain. Germline V CDR1 and CDR2: DFQATT, SNEGSKA (reference sequence). V lost 0 bases, J lost 6 bases, and 5 bases lay in between. The CDR3 has 11 residues. CDR3: CSARDRDGYTF. The CDR3 bases are TGCAGTGCTAGAGACAGAGATGGCTACACCTTC.

This rearrangement joins TRBV6-1 to TRBJ2-7; 7 bases fit TRBD2. Germline V gene data show CDR1 as MNHNS and CDR2 as SASEGT. The V segment lost 0 bases and the J segment 6 bases; nucleotides outside the gene matches: 2. The CDR3 is 13 amino acids. The CDR3 DNA follows: TGTGCCAGCAGTGAAGCGGGGAGGGTCGAGCAGTACTTC. Encoded protein: CASSEAGRVEQYF.

The chain employs TRBV19 and TRBJ2-7, with unresolved D. Trimming cost V 3 bases and J 5 bases, with 17 bases left between them. This CDR3 contains 15 residues. Germline CDR1 and CDR2: LNHDA and SQIVND (reference sequence). CDR3 coding DNA: TGTGCCAGTAGTATTACCGACCGGAAAATCGACGAGCAGTACTTC. Translated: CASSITDRKIDEQYF.

This rearrangement joins TRBV27 to TRBJ2-7, with TRBD2 matching 10 bases. Germline V lookup: CDR1 MNHEY, CDR2 SMNVEV (reference sequence). V was clipped by 5 bases and J by 2 bases; unmatched bases: 12. This CDR3 contains 17 residues. Here the CDR3 reads CASSGLEREGIAYEQYF. DNA for the CDR3: TGTGCCAGCAGTGGCTTGGAGCGGGAGGGCATCGCCTACGAGCAGTACTTC.

This sequence joins TRBV27 and TRBJ2-3; no definite D call. In germline, CDR1 is MNHEY, CDR2 SMNVEV (reference sequence). This CDR3 has 13 residues. The germline V and J ends were trimmed by 6 bases and 4 bases, with 11 bases remaining between them. In nucleotides, the CDR3 is TGTGCCAGCAGGGGCGTTGAGGCAGATACGCAGTATTTT. Residues: CASRGVEADTQYF.

The J gene is TRBJ2-4, the V gene TRBV29-1, with 9 bases aligning to TRBD2. The V gene's germline CDR1 is SQVTM and CDR2 ANQGSEA. Trimming took 4 bases from V and 4 from J; bases not matched to a gene: 8. This CDR3 contains 15 residues. CDR3: CSVVGGRDSKNIQYF. In DNA form, the CDR3 reads TGCAGCGTTGTTGGCGGGAGGGACTCTAAAAACATTCAGTACTTC.

The chain is built from TRBV2 and TRBJ1-5; TRBD1 matches 8 bases. The CDR3 sequence is 16 residues long. J was trimmed by 2 bases and V by 8 bases; bases with no gene match: 11. CDR1 and CDR2 (germline): SNHLY, FYNNEI. The CDR3 here is CASGELTGEGNQPQHF. The CDR3 nucleotides read TGTGCCAGCGGGGAGCTGACAGGGGAGGGCAATCAGCCCCAGCATTTT. The full variable domain, in which reference TRBV2 and TRBJ1-5 provide the parts outside the CDR3, is EPEVTQTPSHQVTQMGQEVILRCVPISNHLYFYWYRQILGQKVEFLVSFYNNEISEKSEIFDDQFSVERPDGSNFTLKIRSTKLEDSAMYFCASGELTGEGNQPQHFGDGTRLSIL.

This sequence joins TRBV7-8 and TRBJ2-2; maybe TRBD2 (5 bases). The CDR3 length is 13 residues. The ends were cut back, 2 bases at V and 7 bases at J, with 8 bases in the middle. Looked up from germline, CDR1 is SGHVS and CDR2 is FQNEAQ. This CDR3 reads CASSLYGGGELFF. The CDR3 nucleotides are TGTGCCAGCAGCTTATACGGAGGCGGGGAGCTGTTTTTT. The whole variable domain, filled in from reference TRBV7-8 and TRBJ2-2, reads GAGVSQSPRYKVAKRGQDVALRCDPISGHVSLFWYQQALGQGPEFLTYFQNEAQLDKSGLPSDRFFAERPEGSVSTLKIQRTQQEDSAVYLCASSLYGGGELFFGEGSRLTVL.

CDR3 amino acids: CASSPQAGEAEQFF. For the CDR3, the DNA is TGTGCCAGCAGTCCCCAAGCGGGAGAGGCTGAGCAGTTCTTC. The gene calls are TRBV27 and TRBJ2-1; 8 bases match TRBD2. This CDR3 is built from 14 residues. V trimming: 5 bases; J trimming: 9 bases; junction bases outside the gene matches: 9. From germline, CDR1 is MNHEY and CDR2 SMNVEV (reference sequence).

This chain joins TRBV7-9 and TRBJ2-1; the D gene is possibly TRBD1 (6 bases). CDR3 length: 16 amino acids. The germline V and J ends were trimmed by 4 bases and 9 bases, with 22 bases remaining between them. Germline V gives CDR1 SEHNR, CDR2 FQNEAQ (reference sequence). The CDR3 DNA is TGTGCCAGCAGCTCTACCTCGGACAGACCGTATATTGAGCAGTTCTTC. This translates into CASSSTSDRPYIEQFF.

This clone came up once. V is TRBV6-1 and J is TRBJ2-3; 8 nucleotides match TRBD2. CDR1 is MNHNS, CDR2 SASEGT, per germline. CDR3 size: 15 residues. J gave up 3 bases and V 5 bases, and 7 bases lay outside the gene matches. The CDR3 protein is CASSPGSGRTDTQYF. The CDR3 DNA sequence: TGTGCCAGCAGTCCGGGGAGCGGGAGAACAGATACGCAGTATTTT.

The V and J genes are TRBV2 and TRBJ2-7; 10 bases map to TRBD2. Trimming removed 6 bases from V and 0 bases from J; junction bases left unmatched: 11. Germline CDR1 SNHLY, CDR2 FYNNEI. This CDR3 spans 17 amino acids. The CDR3 DNA is TGTGCCAGCAGCCCTTGGGGAACTAGCGGGGCCTCCTACGAGCAGTACTTC. The encoded protein is CASSPWGTSGASYEQYF.

This chain links TRBV28 with TRBJ2-7; D is perhaps TRBD1 or TRBD2 (5 bases each). The CDR3 contains 17 residues. Trimming stripped 6 bases from V and 1 base from J, with 22 bases between. Germline V lookup: CDR1 MDHEN, CDR2 SYDVKM. In nucleotides, the CDR3 is TGTGCCAGCAGCAACCGCGAGGGGAAATTGGGGTCCTACGAGCAGTACTTC. Its protein product is CASSNREGKLGSYEQYF.

The V call is TRBV11-1, the J call TRBJ2-7; a possible D gene is TRBD2 (6 bases). V shed 3 bases and J shed 2 bases, with 11 bases lying between them. Germline CDR1 reads SGHAT; CDR2 reads FQDESV (reference sequence). The CDR3 extends over 14 amino acids. DNA for the CDR3: TGTGCCAGCAGCTTGGGGAGGTTGGCCTACGAGCAGTACTTC. It translates to CASSLGRLAYEQYF.

V and J are TRBV7-9 and TRBJ2-3; D is possibly TRBD2 (6 bases). Trimming cost V 4 bases and J 2 bases, with 16 bases left between them. CDR3 size: 16 residues. Germline CDR1 reads SEHNR; CDR2 reads FQNEAQ (reference sequence). DNA for the CDR3: TGTGCCAGCAGCTCCCCATGGGACTCGCCCACAGATACGCAGTATTTT. As protein: CASSSPWDSPTDTQYF.